Listed below are T cell receptor beta chains from one sample, sequenced in a study of T-cell memory formation after mild COVID-19. TCRdb itself ran the 5' RACE reads through MiXCR, one entry per CDR3 protein. The sample carries 400,000 to 500,000 distinct CDR3 sequences, 20% to 30% recorded once. Sequencing was performed on PBMCs or a T cell subset sorted from them (not recorded which). The origin of the receptors is an adult woman who had mild COVID-19 (a few samples of this study predate the infection). Cell type and time point are not known. The CDR3 runs from the conserved cysteine through the conserved F or W. A D gene is named only where the DNA matches it firmly. Where a row states a size, it is once, few, many or the class of an expanded clone; other rows omit it.

d_call	clone_size	v_call	j_call	cdr3_aa	cdr3_nt
NA	NA	TRBV2	TRBJ2-2	CASSELQPRTGELFF	TGTGCCAGCAGTGAGTTACAGCCTCGAACCGGGGAGCTGTTTTTT
TRBD1	NA	TRBV4-2	TRBJ1-2	CASSPDSGTANYGYTF	TGTGCCAGCAGCCCTGATTCCGGGACAGCTAACTATGGCTACACCTTC
NA	few	TRBV5-1	TRBJ2-3	CASSLDSQSTDTQYF	TGCGCCAGCAGCTTGGACAGCCAAAGCACAGATACGCAGTATTTT
NA	many	TRBV7-2	TRBJ2-7	CASSLQADRHEQYF	TGTGCCAGCAGCTTGCAGGCGGATAGACACGAGCAGTACTTC
TRBD2	few	TRBV5-1	TRBJ2-1	CASSLRLAGGSYNEQFF	TGCGCCAGCAGCTTGCGACTAGCGGGAGGGTCCTACAATGAGCAGTTCTTC
NA	few	TRBV3-1	TRBJ2-2	CASTATGNTGELFF	TGTGCCAGCACCGCGACAGGGAACACCGGGGAGCTGTTTTTT
TRBD2	NA	TRBV7-6	TRBJ2-1	CASSPGTSGSRGEQFF	TGTGCCAGCAGCCCCGGGACTAGCGGGAGTCGTGGTGAGCAGTTCTTC
NA	NA	TRBV25-1	TRBJ1-2	CASSERLRGYTF	TGTGCCAGCAGTGAAAGGCTCCGGGGCTACACCTTC
TRBD1	few	TRBV7-3	TRBJ2-6	CASSPNRGWSGANVLTF	TGTGCCAGCAGTCCAAACAGGGGGTGGTCTGGGGCCAACGTCCTGACTTTC
NA	NA	TRBV7-2	TRBJ2-2	CASSPREGSGELFF	TGTGCCAGCAGCCCTCGTGAGGGGTCCGGGGAGCTGTTTTTT
TRBD1	many	TRBV7-3	TRBJ1-2	CASSLEGAYGYTF	TGTGCCAGCAGCTTGGAGGGGGCATATGGCTACACCTTC
NA	few	TRBV12-3/TRBV12-4	TRBJ1-2	CASSRLAGRPEYGYTF	TGTGCCAGCAGCCGATTGGCAGGGAGGCCAGAGTATGGCTACACCTTC
TRBD2	few	TRBV24-1	TRBJ2-1	CATSEPGLALKNEQFF	TGTGCCACCAGTGAGCCGGGACTAGCTCTAAAAAATGAGCAGTTCTTC
NA	NA	TRBV7-7	TRBJ2-5	CASSLGLGRETQYF	TGTGCTAGCAGCTTAGGTCTCGGCAGGGAGACCCAGTACTTC
NA	NA	TRBV11-2	TRBJ2-3	CASSLAPGGSTDTQYF	TGTGCCAGCAGCTTAGCCCCGGGGGGCAGCACAGATACGCAGTATTTT
NA	NA	TRBV28	TRBJ2-7	CASSPRNPYEQYF	TGTGCCAGCAGCCCCCGGAACCCCTACGAGCAGTACTTC
NA	many	TRBV6-1	TRBJ2-3	CASSENPLDTQYF	TGTGCCAGCAGTGAAAACCCCCTAGATACGCAGTATTTT
NA	NA	TRBV2	TRBJ1-4	CASSEAINEKLFF	TGTGCCAGCAGTGAAGCGATTAATGAAAAACTGTTTTTT
TRBD1	NA	TRBV20-1	TRBJ2-2	CSARAGTGATGELFF	TGCAGTGCTAGAGCCGGGACAGGGGCAACCGGGGAGCTGTTTTTT
TRBD2	NA	TRBV12-3/TRBV12-4	TRBJ2-7	CASSFLTSGGDEQYF	TGTGCCAGCAGTTTCCTGACTAGCGGGGGCGACGAGCAGTACTTC
NA	NA	TRBV9	TRBJ2-3	CASSVVRGTQYF	TGTGCCAGCAGCGTAGTTAGGGGTACGCAGTATTTT
TRBD2	few	TRBV10-3	TRBJ2-1	CATGLAGPNEQFF	TGTGCCACCGGACTAGCGGGACCCAATGAGCAGTTCTTC
NA	NA	TRBV24-1	TRBJ1-5	CATSETHIQQPQHF	TGTGCCACCAGCGAGACACATATACAACAGCCCCAGCATTTT
TRBD1	NA	TRBV5-1	TRBJ2-6	CASSPPGQGTHGANVLTF	TGCGCCAGCAGCCCCCCGGGACAGGGGACCCACGGGGCCAACGTCCTGACTTTC
NA	few	TRBV4-2	TRBJ1-2	CASSQELYGYTF	TGTGCCAGCAGCCAAGAACTGTATGGCTACACCTTC